The source of this T cell receptor (beta chain) is a study of shared clonotypes between healthy human individuals. The overall study: The donor group consisted of two women and three men, aged 18 to 49. Notes on the study in general: Blood alone was sampled, and tissue repertoires likely differ.

The CDR3 is 15 residues long. CDR1 SEHNR and CDR2 FQNEAQ come from the germline V gene (reference sequence). V was cut by 3 bases and J by 1 base, with 11 bases left in between. Genomic DNA belonging to each subset was distributed in equal measure over several immunoSEQ plates. Profiled with immunoSEQ multiplex PCR; TCRdb holds only in-frame clones, not every one. Among a few million clones listed, just under 95% were seen once. The naive CD8 fraction comprised CD45RO-negative cells positively selected for CCR7 and excluded terminally differentiated effector memory CD45RA+ cells. A remark on this clone: Its antigen is unknown.

Input material: naive CD8+ T cells from PBMCs. The chain links TRBV7-9 to TRBJ2-3; the D gene is possibly TRBD2 (6 bases). The TCR was taken from a man aged 18-30 years in good health. Some clones in this sample may be carry-over from other donors' samples. The CDR3 is CASSLGLGGTDTQYF. In DNA, the CDR3 is TGTGCCAGCAGCTTGGGACTCGGGGGCACAGATACGCAGTATTTT.